This T cell receptor beta chain derives from a study of T cell changes during pregnancy in multiple sclerosis (dated by TCRdb to about 2019). Study-wide context: Changes in the T cell repertoire over the course of pregnancy were examined in this study in women with multiple sclerosis.

In regard to this clone: The antigen it recognizes is unknown. The sample holds no much larger clone one base away, and base qualities are not on file.

Libraries were prepared through the immunoSEQ multiplex PCR assay. Imported from immuneACCESS, the table was reduced by TCRdb to in-frame sequences with V and J called. These copies leave out some clones; in studies compared against another copy, an unresolved V gene accounts for under half, and the cause of the remainder is not known. This sample is represented by roughly 80,000 clones; around 93% of them were singletons. The ten largest clones add up to approximately 0.93% of the sample. At the junction V is shortened by 2 bases and J by 0 bases, with 17 bases in between. Reading the germline V gene gives CDR1 SGHAT and CDR2 FQNNGV. The CDR3, from cysteine to phenylalanine, totals 18 residues. The sequence is cut down to CDR3 DNA, 54 bases in frame from base 1.

This sample comprised peripheral blood, obtained in the first trimester of pregnancy. The receptor comes from a female donor with multiple sclerosis, enrolled in a pregnancy study. The rearranged segments are TRBV11-2 and TRBJ2-1; a weak D assignment points to TRBD2 (6 bases agree). The CDR3 reads CASSLNAPLAHSYNEQFF. The DNA sequence is given as TGTGCCAGCAGCTTAAACGCCCCCCTAGCGCACTCCTACAATGAGCAGTTCTTC.